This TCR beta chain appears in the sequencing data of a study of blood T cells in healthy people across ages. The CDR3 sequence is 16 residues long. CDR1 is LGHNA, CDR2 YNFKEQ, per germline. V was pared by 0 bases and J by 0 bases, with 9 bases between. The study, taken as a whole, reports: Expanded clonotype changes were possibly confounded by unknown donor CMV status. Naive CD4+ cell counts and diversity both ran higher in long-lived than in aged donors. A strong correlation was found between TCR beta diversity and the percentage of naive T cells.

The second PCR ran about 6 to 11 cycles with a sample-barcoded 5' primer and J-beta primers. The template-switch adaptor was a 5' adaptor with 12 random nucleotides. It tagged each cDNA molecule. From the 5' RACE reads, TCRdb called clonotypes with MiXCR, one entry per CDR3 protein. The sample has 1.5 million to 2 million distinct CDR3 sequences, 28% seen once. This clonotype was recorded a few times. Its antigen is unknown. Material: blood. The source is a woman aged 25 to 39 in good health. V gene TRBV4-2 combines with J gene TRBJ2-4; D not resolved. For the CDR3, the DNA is TGTGCCAGCAGCCAAGATATGAGCTCAGCCAAAAACATTCAGTACTTC. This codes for CASSQDMSSAKNIQYF.